The 28 T cell receptor beta chains presented below share a single source sample, sequenced in a study of T cells in Graves' hyperthyroidism and ophthalmopathy. TCR beta CDR3 sequences were amplified from RNA transcripts. Researchers ran a first-round RT-PCR on the TCR CDR3 using the HTBI primer set. Each CDR3 protein is one row after TCRdb ran MiXCR on the multiplex PCR reads. This sample has roughly 740,000 distinct CDR3 sequences, with around 17% found just once. Sequenced material: blood. These TCRs come from a man aged 18 to 29 with Graves' hyperthyroidism.

This clonotype was observed at least ten times. This chain connects TRBV10-3 to TRBJ2-7; D is ambiguous. The CDR3 consists of 11 residues. V shed 3 bases and J shed 4 bases, with 4 bases lying between them. In germline, CDR1 is ENHRY, CDR2 SYGVKD. CDR3 nucleotides: TGTGCCATCAGTGAATTATACGAGCAGTACTTC. Protein sequence: CAISELYEQYF.

In its sample, this clonotype was seen a few times. The J gene is TRBJ2-1, the V gene TRBV25-1, with 12 bases fitting TRBD1. CDR1 is MGHDK and CDR2 is SYGVNS in the germline V gene. Losses at the gene ends were 6 bases for V and 8 bases for J; bases not matched to a gene: 5. This CDR3 spans 14 amino acids. CDR3 bases: TGTGCCAGCAGGGGGGGGACAGGGGGCGATGAGCAGTTCTTC. It specifies CASRGGTGGDEQFF.

There are a few counts of this clonotype. In nucleotides, the CDR3 is TGTGCCAGCAGCATATCGGGAGGGCCGGGGAGAGATACGCAGTATTTT. Amino acids: CASSISGGPGRDTQYF. V usage is TRBV7-2 and J usage is TRBJ2-3, with 8 nucleotides matching TRBD2. This CDR3 contains 16 residues. V was clipped by 5 bases and J by 5 bases; unmatched bases: 12. From germline, CDR1 is SGHTA and CDR2 FQGNSA.

This clonotype was counted ten times or more. The V call is TRBV7-8, the J call TRBJ2-4; D unresolved. V was trimmed by 1 base and J by 9 bases, leaving 10 bases between them. CDR1 and CDR2 (germline): SGHVS, FQNEAQ. This CDR3 is built from 13 residues. This chain's CDR3 is CASSLDWASIQYF. The DNA of the CDR3 is TGTGCCAGCAGCTTAGACTGGGCGAGCATTCAGTACTTC.

The rearrangement links TRBV5-1 to TRBJ1-2; D is perhaps TRBD1 (5 bases). CDR1 and CDR2 (germline): SGHRS, YFSETQ. V gave up 4 bases and J gave up 7 bases, with 17 bases separating them. The CDR3 is 14 residues long. The CDR3 DNA reads TGCGCCAGCAGCCGTCTAGGGGCGGATTCTGGCTACACCTTC. Translation gives CASSRLGADSGYTF.

The chain joins TRBV27 to TRBJ1-4; 9 bases are a match to TRBD1. Germline V gene lookup returns CDR1 MNHEY and CDR2 SMNVEV (reference sequence). The CDR3 contains 14 residues. Trimming at V came to 6 bases and at J to 7 bases, leaving 6 bases not matched to a gene. CDR3 amino acids: CASRRTGVVEKLFF. The CDR3 DNA is TGTGCCAGCAGACGGACAGGGGTCGTTGAAAAACTGTTTTTT.

V is TRBV6-1 and J is TRBJ2-7, with TRBD2 as a possible D gene (7 bases). The CDR3 totals 15 residues. With 5 bases removed from V and 6 bases from J, the gap between germline ends came to 20 bases. CDR1 is MNHNS, CDR2 SASEGT, per germline. The CDR3: CASSFKSGKGGEQYF. For the CDR3, the DNA is TGTGCCAGCAGTTTCAAGAGCGGGAAAGGGGGCGAGCAGTACTTC.

Ten or more counts support this clonotype. This chain uses TRBV6-2 or TRBV6-3 with TRBJ2-1, with 7 bases fitting TRBD2. This CDR3 has 15 amino acids. CDR1 is MNHEY, CDR2 SVGEGT, per germline. The V segment lost 5 bases and the J segment 5 bases; nucleotides outside the gene matches: 9. As DNA, the CDR3 is TGTGCCAGCAGTCATGTACTAGCGCTCAACAATGAGCAGTTCTTC. This translates into CASSHVLALNNEQFF.

This clonotype showed up many times. The genes are TRBV28 and TRBJ1-5; unclear D gene. The CDR3 length is 12 residues. CDR1 is MDHEN, CDR2 SYDVKM, per germline. The V and J ends lost 3 bases and 6 bases respectively, with 6 bases between them. Written as DNA, the CDR3 is TGTGCCAGCAGTTTGCCTCGTCAGCCCCAGCATTTT. This codes for CASSLPRQPQHF.

Ten or more counts support this clonotype. V usage is TRBV28 and J usage is TRBJ2-7; TRBD2 is a possible D gene (5 bases). Trimming took off 6 bases at V and 2 bases at J, with 11 bases between the two ends. CDR1 and CDR2 from the germline V gene are MDHEN and SYDVKM. The CDR3 contains 13 residues. The CDR3 protein is CASSSAGAYEQYF. The CDR3 region has the DNA TGTGCCAGCAGCTCGGCCGGGGCCTACGAGCAGTACTTC.

In the case of this clonotype: This may come from a read error, since a much larger clone is one base off. The chain combines TRBV20-1 with TRBJ2-7; TRBD2 matches 11 bases. The CDR3 consists of 16 residues. Looked up from germline, CDR1 is DFQATT and CDR2 is SNEGSKA (reference sequence). V gave up 5 bases and J gave up 2 bases; unmatched junction bases: 11. The CDR3 sequence is CSALRLAGNPPYEQYF. The CDR3 DNA reads as TGCAGTGCTTTAAGACTAGCGGGAAATCCCCCCTACGAGCAGTACTTC.

The J gene is TRBJ1-2, the V gene TRBV5-4; D may be TRBD1 (5 bases). Trimming cost V 4 bases and J 4 bases, with 20 bases left between them. CDR3 size: 16 residues. Per germline, CDR1 SGHNT and CDR2 YYREEE (reference sequence). The CDR3 DNA is TGTGCCAGCAGCGGGGGTCAGGGATTACCGTTCTATGGCTACACCTTC. This translates into CASSGGQGLPFYGYTF.

The table lists this clonotype with many counts. This rearrangement joins TRBV24-1 to TRBJ2-6, with D maybe TRBD1 (5 bases). The CDR3 spans 16 residues. From germline, CDR1 is KGHDR and CDR2 SFDVKD. V was shortened by 5 bases and J by 0 bases, with 10 bases between the two germline ends. CDR3 region: CATSAAGSSGANVLTF. The CDR3 DNA sequence: TGTGCCACCAGTGCGGCAGGGTCCTCTGGGGCCAACGTCCTGACTTTC.

This chain uses TRBV5-1 with TRBJ1-2; no clear D gene. V was cut by 0 bases and J by 0 bases, with 3 bases left in between. The CDR3 is 13 residues long. Per the germline V gene, CDR1 is SGHRS and CDR2 is YFSETQ. CDR3 in DNA: TGCGCCAGCAGCTTGGCTACTAACTATGGCTACACCTTC. It is translated as CASSLATNYGYTF.

In this sample, this clonotype turned up a few times. The chain uses TRBV7-2 and TRBJ2-7; 7 bases agree with TRBD1. Trimming took 6 bases from V and 3 from J; bases not matched to a gene: 14. The CDR3 has 16 amino acids. CDR1 SGHTA and CDR2 FQGNSA come from the germline V gene. This CDR3 reads CASSMISGQTIYEQYF. For the CDR3, the DNA is TGTGCCAGCAGTATGATTTCGGGACAGACTATCTACGAGCAGTACTTC.

This clonotype was seen more than once but under ten times. V and J are TRBV28 and TRBJ2-3, with D unresolved. Deletions cut 4 bases from V and 5 bases from J, with 10 bases between. In germline, CDR1 is MDHEN, CDR2 SYDVKM. This CDR3 comprises 13 residues. The CDR3 sequence is CASSSLEVDTQYF. The CDR3 DNA is TGTGCCAGCAGTTCCCTAGAGGTAGATACGCAGTATTTT.

This clonotype occurred a few times. The gene calls are TRBV25-1 and TRBJ2-7, with 9 bases identical to TRBD2. CDR1 and CDR2 (germline): MGHDK, SYGVNS. This CDR3 has 15 residues. Unmatched junction bases numbered 12, after V lost 6 bases and J lost 6 bases. CDR3 sequence: CASSQPGGRAGEQYF. CDR3 nucleotide sequence: TGTGCCAGCAGCCAGCCCGGCGGGAGGGCCGGCGAGCAGTACTTC.

This clonotype was detected many times. The CDR3 loop reads CASSRGGGREAVETQYF. CDR3 in DNA: TGTGCCAGCAGCCGGGGAGGGGGGCGGGAGGCTGTGGAGACCCAGTACTTC. V and J are TRBV6-1 and TRBJ2-5, with 8 bases lining up with TRBD2. CDR1 is MNHNS, CDR2 SASEGT, per germline. CDR3 length: 17 residues. The trim removed 6 bases at V and 5 bases at J, leaving 17 bases unmatched.

There are many counts of this clonotype. This CDR3 reads CSARDVGTGPYEQYF. CDR3 DNA: TGCAGTGCTAGAGATGTCGGGACAGGGCCCTACGAGCAGTACTTC. The V and J genes are TRBV20-1 and TRBJ2-7; TRBD1 matches at 9 bases. The V gene's germline CDR1 is DFQATT and CDR2 SNEGSKA (reference sequence). After removal of 0 bases from V and 2 bases from J, the junction contained 5 bases not matched to a gene. CDR3 length: 15 residues.

A word on this clonotype: The CDR3 carries no conserved terminal phenylalanine or tryptophan, so it likely arises from a read error. This chain connects TRBV28 to TRBJ2-5; D perhaps matches TRBD2 (7 bases). The germline gives CDR1 MDHEN, CDR2 SYDVKM. CDR3 length equals 15 residues. V was trimmed by 4 bases and J by 1 base, leaving 13 bases between them. The CDR3 sequence: CASSSGGGLQETQYL. In nucleotides, the CDR3 is TGTGCCAGCAGTTCTGGCGGGGGCCTCCAAGAGACCCAGTACCTC.

The chain is built from TRBV28 and TRBJ2-2, with 9 bases fitting TRBD1. The germline CDR1 and CDR2 sequences are MDHEN and SYDVKM. J gave up 6 bases and V 4 bases, and 9 bases lay outside the gene matches. This CDR3 comprises 16 residues. CDR3 protein: CASSSPGQGLPGELFF. CDR3 in DNA: TGTGCCAGCAGTTCCCCCGGACAGGGGCTTCCCGGGGAGCTGTTTTTT.

The rearrangement joins TRBV20-1 to TRBJ1-4; 7 bases are a match to TRBD1. The CDR3 consists of 14 residues. In germline, CDR1 is DFQATT, CDR2 SNEGSKA (reference sequence). This chain's CDR3 is CSAENRGTNEKLFF. The CDR3, as DNA: TGCAGCGCCGAAAACAGGGGAACTAATGAAAAACTGTTTTTT.

This clonotype was observed a single time. The J gene is TRBJ2-2, the V gene TRBV5-1; D possibly matches TRBD1 or TRBD2 (5 bases each). Trimming stripped 4 bases from V and 6 bases from J, with 16 bases between. The CDR3 has 15 residues. CDR1 is SGHRS and CDR2 is YFSETQ in the germline V gene. CDR3 nucleotides: TGCGCCAGCAGCCGAGGGGCAGTACTCTCCGGGGAGCTGTTTTTT. Protein sequence: CASSRGAVLSGELFF.

This clonotype occurred many times. The J gene is TRBJ1-5, the V gene TRBV20-1, with a weak D call TRBD1 (5 bases). Trimming took 1 base from V and 5 from J, leaving 6 bases between them. The V gene's germline CDR1 is DFQATT and CDR2 SNEGSKA (reference sequence). This CDR3 comprises 12 residues. CDR3 amino acids: CSARVGDQPQHF. CDR3 nucleotide sequence: TGCAGTGCTAGAGTGGGGGATCAGCCCCAGCATTTT.

This clonotype has just a few counts. The genes are TRBV20-1 and TRBJ1-1, with D unresolved. The V gene lost 3 bases and the J gene lost 0 bases, with 5 bases spanning the gap. The CDR3 runs 12 residues. Looked up from germline, CDR1 is DFQATT and CDR2 is SNEGSKA (reference sequence). The CDR3 region has the DNA TGCAGTGCTAGGGCGGTGAACACTGAAGCTTTCTTT. It specifies CSARAVNTEAFF.

This chain connects TRBV6-6 to TRBJ1-5; D remains ambiguous. Germline values: CDR1 MNHNY, CDR2 SVGAGI (reference sequence). The CDR3 is made up of 15 amino acids. The ends were cut back, 1 base at V and 0 bases at J, with 7 bases in the middle. The CDR3 region is CASSYWAPSNQPQHF. The DNA of the CDR3 is TGTGCCAGCAGTTACTGGGCTCCTAGCAATCAGCCCCAGCATTTT.

This clonotype was detected a few times. The chain recombines TRBV29-1 with TRBJ2-5, with a possible D match to TRBD1 (7 bases). In germline, CDR1 is SQVTM, CDR2 ANQGSEA. V was shortened by 1 base and J by 4 bases, with 19 bases between the two germline ends. The CDR3 runs to 16 residues. DNA for the CDR3: TGCAGCGTTGAAGCATGGGACAGCGGGCCCGTAGAGACCCAGTACTTC. It yields the protein CSVEAWDSGPVETQYF.

This clonotype showed up just a few times. V and J are TRBV6-2 or TRBV6-3 and TRBJ2-2; weak D call: TRBD2 (5 bases). Trimming shortened V by 4 bases and J by 7 bases, and 22 bases separated the two germline ends. Germline loops: CDR1 MNHEY, CDR2 SVGEGT. The CDR3 runs 17 residues. The CDR3 here is CASSSPTRRRRSGELFF. The CDR3 DNA reads as TGTGCCAGCAGTTCCCCGACTCGACGGAGGCGGAGCGGGGAGCTGTTTTTT.